This T cell receptor beta chain was found in a study of T cell repertoires in cytomegalovirus infection (dated by TCRdb to between 2018 and 2020). Study-level background: Peptide stimulations targeted recently identified HLA-C-restricted CMV epitopes, whose presentation resists viral immunomodulation, together with well-studied HLA-B-restricted epitopes. The HLA type of each donor mattered for the analysis, because public TCR beta signatures pointed to carriage of CMV infection along with the matching HLA type. What the study reported, not specific to this receptor: In both this cohort and an independent cohort of under 450 donors, the cumulative frequency of public TCR beta family members distinguished carriers of CMV infection plus the relevant HLA type. The ex vivo response was dominated by HLA-C-restricted CMV-specific TCR beta clonotypes, which also provided the single most frequent clonotype in two of eight donors.

Instrument used: Illumina HiSeq 1500. The raw public reads went through TCRdb reprocessing: fastp at Q25, MiXCR clone calling, in-frame beta chains kept. Duplicate CDR3 protein sequences are folded into a single record with the most common DNA and genes. The sample table holds roughly 100,000 distinct CDR3 sequences, of which under 55% were seen once. The ten biggest clones cover about 74% of the sample. V lost 1 base and J lost 5 bases; the stretch between them is 5 bases long. The CDR3 sequence holds 12 residues, the cysteine and phenylalanine included. CDR3 DNA is the only sequence kept; it has 36 bases, read in frame from the first base. CDR1 and CDR2, per the germline V gene, are SGHTA and FQGNSA. According to the study, the label for this sample's treatment or condition signals: in vitro stimulation with specific CMV peptide epitopes to enrich CMV-specific T cells. This clonotype has a handful of counts. It lacks a known antigen. No clone much larger than this one lies a single base away; base qualities are absent.

This TCR came from a human donor in good health (CMV status not recorded). Some clones in this sample may be carry-over from other donors' samples. This sequence uses TRBV7-2 and TRBJ1-1; the D gene cannot be named for sure. Specimen: CD8+ T cells from cultured PBMCs, collected from culture after CMV antigen stimulation. The DNA reads as follows: TGTGCCAGCAGCTTAGGGTATACTGAAGCTTTCTTT. Translated, it reads CASSLGYTEAFF.